The TCR beta chain described here comes from a study of T cells expressing NK-cell markers. One entry per CDR3 protein, without DNA, is what TCRdb gives after re-calling the 5' RACE reads. This table holds just under 150,000 distinct CDR3 sequences. CDR1 is LGHDT and CDR2 is YNNKEL in the germline V gene (reference sequence). The CDR3 runs 14 residues. What was sequenced was blood T cells: a sorted CD56 or NKG2C T cell subset, CD4+ or CD8+ T cells, or bulk PBMC T cells (not recorded which). V usage is TRBV3-1 and J usage is TRBJ2-7. This TCR came from a man aged 18 to 30 in good health. The CDR3 sequence: CASSPRQSYYEQYF.